These 23 T cell receptor beta chains originate from one sample sequenced in a study of cytomegalovirus exposure and HLA in healthy donors. It was with 60 Vbeta and 13 Jbeta primers that the PCR ran. This table comes from immunoSEQ multiplex PCR, and its TCRdb copy is limited to in-frame clones, with some not included. The sample consists of under 200,000 clones, roughly 80% of them appearing once. The specimen sequenced was PBMCs. These receptors all come from a male donor in good health and CMV-seronegative.

Here the CDR3 DNA reads TGCGCCAGCAGCTTTAATGGACAGGAAGCTTTCTTT. Translating it yields CASSFNGQEAFF. V gene TRBV5-1 combines with J gene TRBJ1-1; weak D call: TRBD1 (6 bases). V was pared by 2 bases and J by 8 bases, with 10 bases between. The CDR3 covers 12 residues. CDR1 is SGHRS and CDR2 is YFSETQ in the germline V gene.

CDR3 region: CAGQTGTHSGNTIYF. CDR3 in DNA: TGTGCCGGACAAACCGGGACACATTCTGGAAACACCATATATTTT. The V call is TRBV30, the J call TRBJ1-3, with a tentative D call TRBD1 (6 bases). V dropped 8 bases and J dropped 1 base, with 18 bases sitting between them. This CDR3 has 15 residues. CDR1 is GTSNPN, CDR2 SVGIG, per germline (reference sequence). Looking up the rest from reference TRBV30 and TRBJ1-3 gives the full variable domain: SQTIHQWPATLVQPVGSPLSLECTVEGTSNPNLYWYRQAAGRGLQLLFYSVGIGQISSEVPQNLSASRPQDRQFILSSKKLLLSDSGFYLCAGQTGTHSGNTIYFGEGSWLTVV.

The J gene is TRBJ1-5, the V gene TRBV2, with 7 bases fitting TRBD1. This CDR3 contains 16 residues. V dropped 6 bases and J dropped 0; count of bases not matched to a gene: 8. Germline V lookup: CDR1 SNHLY, CDR2 FYNNEI. The CDR3 DNA follows: TGTGCCAGCAGACCCGACAGGGCGATTAGCAATCAGCCCCAGCATTTT. Its protein is CASRPDRAISNQPQHF.

This clone was detected only a few times. The chain uses TRBV9 and TRBJ2-4, with 7 bases lining up with TRBD2. There are 14 residues in the CDR3. V gave up 2 bases and J gave up 6 bases; unmatched junction bases: 5. CDR1 is SGDLS, CDR2 YYNGEE, per germline. The CDR3 bases are TGTGCCAGCAGCGTTGGACTAGGGTCAAACATTCAGTACTTC. It yields the protein CASSVGLGSNIQYF.

The V call is TRBV7-2, the J call TRBJ2-1; 7 positions agree with TRBD2. The CDR3 loop spans 15 amino acids. With 4 bases clipped from V and 2 bases from J, the junction kept 5 bases outside the gene matches. Looked up from germline, CDR1 is SGHTA and CDR2 is FQGNSA. The CDR3 coding sequence is TGTGCCAGCAGCTCCTACGGACTAGCCTACAATGAGCAGTTCTTC. This sequence encodes CASSSYGLAYNEQFF. The full variable domain, in which reference TRBV7-2 and TRBJ2-1 provide the parts outside the CDR3, is GAGVSQSPSNKVTEKGKDVELRCDPISGHTALYWYRQSLGQGLEFLIYFQGNSAPDKSGLPSDRFSAERTGGSVSTLTIQRTQQEDSAVYLCASSSYGLAYNEQFFGPGTRLTVL.

The chain recombines TRBV30 with TRBJ1-5; D is perhaps TRBD1 (5 bases). CDR3 length: 15 residues. The ends were cut back, 0 bases at V and 5 bases at J, with 14 bases in the middle. Germline V gives CDR1 GTSNPN, CDR2 SVGIG (reference sequence). CDR3 nucleotide sequence: TGTGCCTGGAGTGTATTTCGGGGGGAGGATCAGCCCCAGCATTTT. Its translation is CAWSVFRGEDQPQHF.

Notes on this clone: The junction shows a germline mismatch at one end, possibly a read error. CDR3 protein: CASRLGGQEETQYF. CDR3 sequence (DNA): TGTGCCAGCAGATTGGGGGGCCAAGAAGAGACCCAGTACTTC. The genes are TRBV5-6 and TRBJ2-5; D may correspond to TRBD1 or TRBD2 (6 bases each). The CDR3 is 14 amino acids. The V gene's germline CDR1 is SGHDT and CDR2 YYEEEE.

This clone was detected only a few times. V gene TRBV6-6 combines with J gene TRBJ1-1; D gene unclear. The CDR3 sequence is 12 residues long. Germline CDR1 MNHNY, CDR2 SVGAGI (reference sequence). Trimming took 6 bases from V and 4 from J, leaving 9 bases between them. In nucleotides, the CDR3 is TGTGCCAGCAGCCAAAAAGCCACTGAAGCTTTCTTT. It yields the protein CASSQKATEAFF.

The chain joins TRBV6-6 to TRBJ1-2, with 7 bases aligning to TRBD1. The V and J ends lost 2 bases and 2 bases, in that order; junction bases with no gene match: 8. The germline V gene encodes CDR1 MNHNY and CDR2 SVGAGI (reference sequence). This CDR3 is 16 amino acids long. The CDR3 is CASSYDQGTANYGYTF. Written as DNA, the CDR3 is TGTGCCAGCAGTTACGATCAAGGGACAGCGAACTATGGCTACACCTTC.

This sequence joins TRBV4-1 and TRBJ2-7, with TRBD2 matching over 12 bases. Germline lookup yields CDR1 MGHRA and CDR2 YSYEKL. V gave up 5 bases and J gave up 0 bases; unmatched junction bases: 5. CDR3 length: 16 amino acids. CDR3 in DNA: TGCGCCAGCAGCACCTCTAGCGGGGGGGCCTCCTACGAGCAGTACTTC. The encoded protein is CASSTSSGGASYEQYF.

The rearrangement uses TRBV27 and TRBJ2-7, with 7 bases identical to TRBD1. The germline V gene has CDR1 MNHEY and CDR2 SMNVEV (reference sequence). The CDR3 is 16 residues long. The V segment lost 4 bases and the J segment 4 bases; nucleotides outside the gene matches: 13. CDR3 DNA sequence: TGTGCCAGCAGTTCAGGTGGGCAGGGGGAAGCATACGAGCAGTACTTC. This gives the protein CASSSGGQGEAYEQYF.

The rearrangement uses TRBV5-6 and TRBJ2-2; D is perhaps TRBD1 (6 bases). The CDR3 spans 15 residues. Germline V gene lookup returns CDR1 SGHDT and CDR2 YYEEEE. V lost 4 bases, J lost 6 bases, and 16 bases lay in between. CDR3 sequence reads: CASSPFDRSAGELFF. CDR3 DNA: TGTGCCAGCAGCCCCTTTGACAGGTCGGCCGGGGAGCTGTTTTTT.

V gene TRBV27 combines with J gene TRBJ1-2; no reliable D call. CDR1 and CDR2 from the germline V gene are MNHEY and SMNVEV (reference sequence). There are 14 residues in the CDR3. The V and J ends lost 2 bases and 3 bases respectively, with 10 bases between them. The CDR3 DNA reads as TGTGCCAGCAGTTTACAGTCCAGCGACTATGGCTACACCTTC. Amino acid sequence: CASSLQSSDYGYTF.

The chain recombines TRBV7-9 with TRBJ2-7, with 9 positions matching TRBD1. This CDR3 is 13 amino acids long. With 6 bases clipped from V and 4 bases from J, the junction kept 4 bases outside the gene matches. CDR1 and CDR2 from the germline V gene are SEHNR and FQNEAQ (reference sequence). CDR3 bases: TGTGCCAGCAGGTCGGGACAGGGATACGAGCAGTACTTC. Its translation is CASRSGQGYEQYF.

This sequence joins TRBV9 and TRBJ2-1; 10 bases match TRBD2. The CDR3 loop spans 16 amino acids. CDR1 and CDR2 from the germline V gene are SGDLS and YYNGEE. V was clipped by 3 bases and J by 5 bases; unmatched bases: 8. CDR3 in DNA: TGTGCCAGCAGCGGGGGGAGCGGGGGGGCCGACAATGAGCAGTTCTTC. It codes for CASSGGSGGADNEQFF.

The chain joins TRBV2 to TRBJ2-1; D unresolved. The CDR3 is 10 amino acids. V dropped 6 bases and J dropped 6 bases, with 3 bases sitting between them. Germline assignment: CDR1 SNHLY and CDR2 FYNNEI. CDR3 region: CASSGNEQFF. The CDR3 nucleotides are TGTGCCAGCAGCGGCAATGAGCAGTTCTTC.

The chain couples TRBV7-8 to TRBJ2-7; 10 bases are shared with TRBD1. This CDR3 has 14 amino acids. Trimming at V came to 5 bases and at J to 7 bases, leaving 8 bases not matched to a gene. Germline CDR1 and CDR2: SGHVS and FQNEAQ. The DNA for the CDR3 is TGTGCCAGCAGCGGAAACCTGGACAGGGGGGAGCAGTACTTC. It codes for CASSGNLDRGEQYF.

The chain recombines TRBV7-9 with TRBJ2-7; 9 bases are shared with TRBD1. The CDR3 has 16 amino acids. V lost 5 bases, J lost 5 bases, and 13 bases stayed unmatched. Germline V gives CDR1 SEHNR, CDR2 FQNEAQ (reference sequence). CDR3 bases: TGTGCCAGCAGCGGGGCGGGACAGGGTGTTGTCGACGAGCAGTACTTC. Its translation is CASSGAGQGVVDEQYF. Looking up the rest from reference TRBV7-9 and TRBJ2-7 gives the full variable domain: DTGVSQNPRHKITKRGQNVTFRCDPISEHNRLYWYRQTLGQGPEFLTYFQNEAQLEKSRLLSDRFSAERPKGSFSTLEIQRTEQGDSAMYLCASSGAGQGVVDEQYFGPGTRLTVT.

The chain carries TRBV6-5 and TRBJ1-1; D is unclear. The CDR3 contains 12 residues. Trimming left V 7 bases short and J 6 bases short, with 12 bases between. Germline lookup yields CDR1 MNHEY and CDR2 SVGAGI. The CDR3 loop reads CASTSQAAEAFF. CDR3 coding DNA: TGTGCCAGCACTTCCCAGGCCGCTGAAGCTTTCTTT.

This clone has only one observation. The V call is TRBV27, the J call TRBJ2-7, with a tentative D call TRBD2 (7 bases). Germline lookup yields CDR1 MNHEY and CDR2 SMNVEV (reference sequence). The CDR3 totals 14 residues. Trimming took off 2 bases at V and 2 bases at J, with 10 bases between the two ends. This CDR3 is CASSLRGGTYEQYF. CDR3 bases: TGTGCCAGCAGTTTAAGGGGGGGGACCTACGAGCAGTACTTC.

The chain combines TRBV5-6 with TRBJ2-5; D unresolved. Per germline, CDR1 SGHDT and CDR2 YYEEEE. The CDR3 covers 14 residues. V gave up 2 bases and J gave up 5 bases, with 13 bases separating them. The CDR3 DNA follows: TGTGCCAGCAGCTTCGGGTGGCCCCAGGAGACCCAGTACTTC. It encodes CASSFGWPQETQYF.

This rearrangement joins TRBV5-1 to TRBJ2-7, with a tentative D call TRBD1 (6 bases). V was trimmed by 0 bases and J by 4 bases, leaving 14 bases between them. Germline-derived CDR1 and CDR2 are SGHRS and YFSETQ. The CDR3 is made up of 15 amino acids. The CDR3 DNA sequence: TGCGCCAGCAGCTTGGCCCCGGGACACTTATACGAGCAGTACTTC. Residues: CASSLAPGHLYEQYF.

The chain carries TRBV5-8 and TRBJ2-6; tentatively, D is TRBD1 (6 bases). The CDR3 contains 15 residues. CDR1 and CDR2 (germline): SGHTS, YDEGEE. V lost 2 bases and J lost 0, with 6 bases in between. Written as DNA, the CDR3 is TGTGCCAGCAGCTTAGGGGGCTCTGGGGCCAACGTCCTGACTTTC. This sequence encodes CASSLGGSGANVLTF.